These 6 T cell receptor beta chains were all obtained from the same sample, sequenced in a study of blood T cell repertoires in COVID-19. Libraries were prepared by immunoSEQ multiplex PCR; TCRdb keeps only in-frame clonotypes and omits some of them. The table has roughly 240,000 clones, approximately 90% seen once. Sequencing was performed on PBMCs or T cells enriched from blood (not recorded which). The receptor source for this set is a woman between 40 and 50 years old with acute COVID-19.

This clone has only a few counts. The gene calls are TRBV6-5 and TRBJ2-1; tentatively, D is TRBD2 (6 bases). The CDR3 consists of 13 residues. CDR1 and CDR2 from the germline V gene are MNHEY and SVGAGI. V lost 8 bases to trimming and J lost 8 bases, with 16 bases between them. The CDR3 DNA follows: TGTGCCAGCGGACGTTTCGGGGGAGATGAGCAGTTCTTC. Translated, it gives CASGRFGGDEQFF.

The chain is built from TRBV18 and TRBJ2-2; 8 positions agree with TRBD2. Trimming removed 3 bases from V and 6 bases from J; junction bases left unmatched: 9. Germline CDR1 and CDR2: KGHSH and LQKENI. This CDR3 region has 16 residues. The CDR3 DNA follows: TGTGCCAGCTCACCGAGTAGCGGGGTCGGCTCCGGGGAGCTGTTTTTT. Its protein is CASSPSSGVGSGELFF.

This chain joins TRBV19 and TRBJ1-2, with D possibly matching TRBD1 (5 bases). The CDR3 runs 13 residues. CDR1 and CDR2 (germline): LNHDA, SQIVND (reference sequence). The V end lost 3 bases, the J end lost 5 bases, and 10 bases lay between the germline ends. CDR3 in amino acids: CASSISKGYGYTF. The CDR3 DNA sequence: TGTGCCAGTAGTATCAGCAAGGGGTATGGCTACACCTTC.

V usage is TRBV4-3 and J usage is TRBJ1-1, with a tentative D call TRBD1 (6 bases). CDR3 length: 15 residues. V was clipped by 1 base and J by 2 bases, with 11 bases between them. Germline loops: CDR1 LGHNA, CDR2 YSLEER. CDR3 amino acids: CASSQGTVVNTEAFF. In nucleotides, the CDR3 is TGCGCCAGCAGCCAAGGGACAGTGGTTAACACTGAAGCTTTCTTT.

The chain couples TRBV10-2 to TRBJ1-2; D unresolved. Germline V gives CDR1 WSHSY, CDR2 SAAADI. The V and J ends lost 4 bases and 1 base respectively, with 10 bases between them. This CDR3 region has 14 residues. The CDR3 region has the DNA TGCGCCAGCAGTGGGCGGGCAGTTAACTATGGCTACACCTTC. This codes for CASSGRAVNYGYTF.

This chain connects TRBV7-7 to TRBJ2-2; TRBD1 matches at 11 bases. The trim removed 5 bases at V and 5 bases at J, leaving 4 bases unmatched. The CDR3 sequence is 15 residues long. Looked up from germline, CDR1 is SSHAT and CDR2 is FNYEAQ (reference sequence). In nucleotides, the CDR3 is TGTGCCAGCAGCCCTGGGACAGGGGGGACCGGGGAGCTGTTTTTT. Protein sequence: CASSPGTGGTGELFF.